This TCR beta chain came from a study of T cells in Graves' hyperthyroidism and ophthalmopathy. This clonotype was seen a few times. RNA transcripts were the template for amplifying TCR beta CDR3 regions. HTBI primers were used for first-round RT-PCR of the TCR CDR3. A single record per CDR3 protein comes from TCRdb applying MiXCR to the multiplex PCR reads. The sample lists 500,000 or so distinct CDR3 sequences; approximately 16% were seen once. The CDR3 spans 14 residues. Germline lookup yields CDR1 SQVTM and CDR2 ANQGSEA. Trimming at V came to 5 bases and at J to 4 bases, leaving 5 bases not matched to a gene.

This chain connects TRBV29-1 to TRBJ1-4, with 9 bases identical to TRBD1. The origin of this receptor is a woman in her twenties or thirties with Graves' ophthalmopathy. Material: blood. The CDR3: CSVWTGADNEKLFF. DNA of the CDR3: TGCAGCGTTTGGACAGGGGCCGATAATGAAAAACTGTTTTTT. Filled out from reference TRBV29-1 and TRBJ1-4, the complete variable domain reads SAVISQKPSRDICQRGTSLTIQCQVDSQVTMMFWYRQQPGQSLTLIATANQGSEATYESGFVIDKFPISRPNLTFSTLTVSNMSPEDSSIYLCSVWTGADNEKLFFGSGTQLSVL.